Described below is a single T cell receptor (beta chain) sequence and its context. What it binds is unknown. This record belongs to a study of shared clonotypes between healthy human individuals. Broader study findings: Unshared clonotypes carried lower generation probabilities than those common to all four donors. Rarefaction analysis demonstrated incomplete sorted-subset sequencing notwithstanding large depth.

CD45RO-negative, CCR7-positively selected cells formed the naive CD8 fraction, excluding terminally differentiated effector memory CD45RA+ cells. The study drew its donors from healthy HIV-negative adults without recent acute infections or vaccinations. Clones were read by immunoSEQ multiplex PCR, and TCRdb kept only the in-frame ones, dropping some. The data hold 1.5 million to 2.5 million clones, with about 95% observed a single time. Specimen: naive CD8+ T cells sorted from blood. This clonotype originated in a man aged 18 to 35 in good health.

Written as DNA, the CDR3 is TGCGCCAGCAGTCCTCGCGGGGGTGCCTACGAGCAGTACTTC. Translated, it gives CASSPRGGAYEQYF. J is TRBJ2-7 and V is TRBV10-2, with 7 nucleotides matching TRBD2. There are 14 residues in the CDR3. V gave up 5 bases and J gave up 2 bases; unmatched junction bases: 6. Germline lookup yields CDR1 WSHSY and CDR2 SAAADI.